The entry below gives a single T cell receptor (beta chain) sequence along with its context. An end of the junction differs from the germline gene, which may be a read error. Germline V gene sequence: CDR1 KGHSH, CDR2 LQKENI. CDR3 size: 14 residues. The sample originates from a study of blood T cell repertoires in COVID-19. Profiled with immunoSEQ multiplex PCR; TCRdb holds only in-frame clones, not every one. Among around 160,000 clones listed, just over 90% were seen once. Sequencing was done on a sample of peripheral blood. This TCR came from a man younger than 35 with acute or convalescent COVID-19. The V and J genes are TRBV18 and TRBJ1-2, with a weak D call TRBD1 (5 bases). DNA for the CDR3: TGTGCCAGCTCACCACCGTCGGTACAGGATGGCTACGCCTTC. Encoded protein: CASSPPSVQDGYAF. The whole variable domain, remainder taken from reference TRBV18 and TRBJ1-2, is NAGVMQNPRHLVRRRGQEARLRCSPMKGHSHVYWYRQLPEEGLKFMVYLQKENIIDESGMPKERFSAEFPKEGPSILRIQQVVRGDSAAYFCASSPPSVQDGYAFGSGTRLTVV.